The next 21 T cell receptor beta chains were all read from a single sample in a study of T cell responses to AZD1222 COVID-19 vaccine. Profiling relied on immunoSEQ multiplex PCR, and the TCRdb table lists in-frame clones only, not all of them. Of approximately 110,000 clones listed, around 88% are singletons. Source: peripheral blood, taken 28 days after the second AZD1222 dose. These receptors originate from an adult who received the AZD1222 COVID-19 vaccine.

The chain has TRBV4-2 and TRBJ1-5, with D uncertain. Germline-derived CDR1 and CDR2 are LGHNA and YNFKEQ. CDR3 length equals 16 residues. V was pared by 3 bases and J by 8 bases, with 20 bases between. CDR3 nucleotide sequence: TGTGCCAGCAGCCAGACCACCGTCACCGTCGGGGAGCCCCAGCATTTT. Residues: CASSQTTVTVGEPQHF.

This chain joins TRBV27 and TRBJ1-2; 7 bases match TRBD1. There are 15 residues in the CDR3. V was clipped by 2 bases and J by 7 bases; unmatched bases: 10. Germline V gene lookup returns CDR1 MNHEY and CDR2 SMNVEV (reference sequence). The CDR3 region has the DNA TGTGCCAGCAGTTTAGGAGGGACAGCTGCTCGTGGCTACACCTTC. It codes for CASSLGGTAARGYTF.

The CDR3 DNA is TGTGCCAGTAGAGTACGATCGGGAGAGACGAACACTGAAGCTTTCTTT. Translating it yields CASRVRSGETNTEAFF. This sequence joins TRBV19 and TRBJ1-1; D unclear. V dropped 6 bases and J dropped 1 base, with 18 bases sitting between them. Germline V CDR1 and CDR2: LNHDA, SQIVND (reference sequence). There are 16 residues in the CDR3.

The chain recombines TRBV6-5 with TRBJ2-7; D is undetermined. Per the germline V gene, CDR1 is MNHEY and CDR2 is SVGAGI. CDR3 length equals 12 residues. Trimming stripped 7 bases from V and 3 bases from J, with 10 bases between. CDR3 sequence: CASKLDGYEQYF. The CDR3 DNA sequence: TGTGCCAGCAAGTTGGACGGCTACGAGCAGTACTTC.

Here the CDR3 reads CASSPQGNEKLFF. As DNA, the CDR3 is TGTGCCAGCTCACCGCAGGGGAATGAAAAACTGTTTTTT. The chain carries TRBV18 and TRBJ1-4; TRBD1 might be the D (6 bases). Per germline, CDR1 KGHSH and CDR2 LQKENI. The ends were cut back, 3 bases at V and 5 bases at J, with 7 bases in the middle. The CDR3 sequence is 13 residues long.

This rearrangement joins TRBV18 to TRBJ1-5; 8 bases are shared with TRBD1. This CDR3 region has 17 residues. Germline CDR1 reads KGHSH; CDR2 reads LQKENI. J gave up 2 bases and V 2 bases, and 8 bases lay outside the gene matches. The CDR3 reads CASSPVQGADGNQPQHF. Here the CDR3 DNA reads TGTGCCAGCTCACCAGTGCAGGGGGCGGATGGCAATCAGCCCCAGCATTTT.

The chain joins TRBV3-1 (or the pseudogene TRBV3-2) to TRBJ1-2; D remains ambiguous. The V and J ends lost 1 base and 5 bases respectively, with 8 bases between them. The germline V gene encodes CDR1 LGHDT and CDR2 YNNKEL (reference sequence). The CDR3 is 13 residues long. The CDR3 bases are TGTGCCAGCAGCCAAGGGGAGATATATGGCTACACCTTC. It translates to CASSQGEIYGYTF.

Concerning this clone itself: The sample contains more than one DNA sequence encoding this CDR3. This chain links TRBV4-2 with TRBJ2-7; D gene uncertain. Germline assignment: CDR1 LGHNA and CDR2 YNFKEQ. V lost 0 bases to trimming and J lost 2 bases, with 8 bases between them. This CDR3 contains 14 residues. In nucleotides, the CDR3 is TGTGCCAGCAGCCAAGATTTAGGGACCTACGAGCAGTACTTC. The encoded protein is CASSQDLGTYEQYF.

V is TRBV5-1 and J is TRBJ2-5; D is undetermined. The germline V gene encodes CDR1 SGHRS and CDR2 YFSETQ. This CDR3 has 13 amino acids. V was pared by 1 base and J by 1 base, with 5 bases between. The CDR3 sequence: CASSLYLQETQYF. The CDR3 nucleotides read TGCGCCAGCAGCTTGTATCTCCAAGAGACCCAGTACTTC.

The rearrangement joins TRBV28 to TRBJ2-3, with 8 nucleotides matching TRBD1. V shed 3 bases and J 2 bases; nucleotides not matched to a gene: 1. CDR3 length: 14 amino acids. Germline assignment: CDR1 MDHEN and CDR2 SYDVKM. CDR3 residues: CASSLGQDTDTQYF. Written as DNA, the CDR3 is TGTGCCAGCAGTTTGGGACAGGACACAGATACGCAGTATTTT.

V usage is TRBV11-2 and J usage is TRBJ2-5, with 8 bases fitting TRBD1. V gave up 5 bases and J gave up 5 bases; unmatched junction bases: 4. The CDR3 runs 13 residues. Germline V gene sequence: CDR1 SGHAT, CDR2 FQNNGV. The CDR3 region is CASSPNRGETQYF. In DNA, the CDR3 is TGTGCCAGCAGCCCCAACAGGGGGGAGACCCAGTACTTC.

CDR3 DNA: TGTGCCAGCAGGGGTTTCGACGAGCAGTACTTC. Amino acids: CASRGFDEQYF. This chain uses TRBV2 with TRBJ2-7; D is ambiguous. The CDR3 runs 11 residues. The V end was cut by 6 bases, the J end by 5 bases, with 8 bases between. Germline V gene sequence: CDR1 SNHLY, CDR2 FYNNEI.

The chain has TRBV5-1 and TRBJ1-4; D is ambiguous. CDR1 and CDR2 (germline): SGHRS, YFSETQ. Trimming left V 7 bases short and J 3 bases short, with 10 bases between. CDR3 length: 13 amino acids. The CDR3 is CASRVWSNEKLFF. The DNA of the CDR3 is TGCGCCAGCCGCGTCTGGTCTAATGAAAAACTGTTTTTT. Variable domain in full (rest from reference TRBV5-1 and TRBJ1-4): KAGVTQTPRYLIKTRGQQVTLSCSPISGHRSVSWYQQTPGQGLQFLFEYFSETQRNKGNFPGRFSGRQFSNSRSEMNVSTLELGDSALYLCASRVWSNEKLFFGSGTQLSVL.

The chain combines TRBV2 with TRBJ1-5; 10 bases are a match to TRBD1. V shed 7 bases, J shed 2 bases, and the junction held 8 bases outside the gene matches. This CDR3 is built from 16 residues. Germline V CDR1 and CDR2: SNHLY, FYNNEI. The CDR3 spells CASTRTGGEGNQPQHF. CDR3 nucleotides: TGTGCCAGCACCAGGACAGGGGGGGAAGGCAATCAGCCCCAGCATTTT.

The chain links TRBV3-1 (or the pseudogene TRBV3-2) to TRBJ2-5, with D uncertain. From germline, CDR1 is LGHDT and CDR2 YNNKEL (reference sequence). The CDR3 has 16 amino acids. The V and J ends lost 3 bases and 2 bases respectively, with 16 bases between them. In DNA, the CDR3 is TGTGCCAGCAGCCATTGGGTCATGGGCGCTCAAGAGACCCAGTACTTC. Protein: CASSHWVMGAQETQYF.

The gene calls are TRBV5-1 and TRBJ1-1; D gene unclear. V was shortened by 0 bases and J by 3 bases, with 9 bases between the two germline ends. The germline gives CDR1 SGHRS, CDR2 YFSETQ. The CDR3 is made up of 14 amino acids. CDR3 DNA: TGCGCCAGCAGCTTGGGACGGTCGGACACTGAAGCTTTCTTT. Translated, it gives CASSLGRSDTEAFF.

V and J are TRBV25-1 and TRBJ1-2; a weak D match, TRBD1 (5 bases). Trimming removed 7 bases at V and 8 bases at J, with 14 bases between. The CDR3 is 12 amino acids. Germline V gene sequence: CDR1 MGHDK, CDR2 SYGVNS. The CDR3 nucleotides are TGTGCCAGCACTACCCTCGGGGGGGGCTACACCTTC. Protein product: CASTTLGGGYTF.

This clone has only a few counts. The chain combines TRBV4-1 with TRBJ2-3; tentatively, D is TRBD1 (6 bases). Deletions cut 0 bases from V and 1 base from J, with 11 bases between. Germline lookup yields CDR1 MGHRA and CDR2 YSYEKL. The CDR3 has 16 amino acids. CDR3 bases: TGCGCCAGCAGCCAAGATGGCAGGGGAGGCACAGATACGCAGTATTTT. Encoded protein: CASSQDGRGGTDTQYF.

Here the CDR3 DNA reads TGCAGCGTGGGACAGGGCGACTACAATGAGCAGTTCTTC. Residues: CSVGQGDYNEQFF. The rearrangement joins TRBV29-1 to TRBJ2-1; 9 bases line up with TRBD1. The CDR3 loop spans 13 amino acids. Germline CDR1 SQVTM, CDR2 ANQGSEA. V lost 6 bases, J lost 3 bases, and 3 bases stayed unmatched.

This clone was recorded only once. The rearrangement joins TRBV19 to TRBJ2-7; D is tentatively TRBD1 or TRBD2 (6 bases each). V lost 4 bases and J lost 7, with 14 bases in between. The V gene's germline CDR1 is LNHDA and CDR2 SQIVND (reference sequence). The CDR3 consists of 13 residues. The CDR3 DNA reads TGTGCCAGTAGTACCAACAGGGCGGGGGAGCAGTACTTC. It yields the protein CASSTNRAGEQYF.

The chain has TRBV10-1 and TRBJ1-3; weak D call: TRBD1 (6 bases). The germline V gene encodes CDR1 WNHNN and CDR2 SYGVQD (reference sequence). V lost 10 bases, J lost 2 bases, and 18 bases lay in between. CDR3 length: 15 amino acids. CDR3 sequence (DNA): TGCGCCACCCGAGCAGGGGTGGATGCTGGAAACACCATATATTTT. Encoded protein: CATRAGVDAGNTIYF.